One and the same sample provided the 2 T cell receptor beta chains below, sequenced in a study of blood T cell repertoires in COVID-19. TCRdb's table, derived via immunoSEQ multiplex PCR, lists solely in-frame clones and lacks some. The table lists approximately 94,000 clones, over 65% of them singletons. Sequencing was done on a sample of peripheral blood. The receptors derive from a human donor in a cohort sampled during active COVID-19.

The gene calls are TRBV5-1 and TRBJ2-3; 9 bases match TRBD2. V shed 3 bases and J 4 bases; nucleotides not matched to a gene: 6. From germline, CDR1 is SGHRS and CDR2 YFSETQ. The CDR3 contains 15 residues. CDR3 protein: CASSSRTSVADTQYF. The CDR3 DNA follows: TGCGCCAGCAGCTCCAGGACTAGCGTCGCAGATACGCAGTATTTT. The entire variable domain, with the rest obtained from reference TRBV5-1 and TRBJ2-3, is as follows: KAGVTQTPRYLIKTRGQQVTLSCSPISGHRSVSWYQQTPGQGLQFLFEYFSETQRNKGNFPGRFSGRQFSNSRSEMNVSTLELGDSALYLCASSSRTSVADTQYFGPGTRLTVL.

The rearrangement joins TRBV30 to TRBJ2-7; TRBD1 is a possible D gene (6 bases). The germline V and J ends were trimmed by 2 bases and 2 bases, with 16 bases remaining between them. Germline CDR1 and CDR2: GTSNPN and SVGIG (reference sequence). There are 15 residues in the CDR3. Here the CDR3 reads CAWSLGFQGTYEQYF. In DNA form, the CDR3 reads TGTGCCTGGAGTTTAGGGTTTCAGGGGACCTACGAGCAGTACTTC.